Here is one T cell receptor (beta chain) with its context. Its antigen remains unidentified. MiXCR, run by TCRdb on the reads, gives a single entry per CDR3 protein. The sample includes 800,000 to 950,000 distinct CDR3 sequences, 32% of them seen just once. The germline V gene encodes CDR1 MNHEY and CDR2 SVGEGT. Trimming left V 5 bases short and J 5 bases short, with 16 bases between. The CDR3 extends over 15 amino acids. The entry originates in a study of T cell repertoires in cytomegalovirus infection. General study points: Ex vivo responses were dominated by HLA-C-restricted CMV-specific TCR beta clonotypes.

The receptor's source is a human donor in good health (CMV status not recorded). Some clones in this sample may be carry-over from other donors' samples. The sequencing used cultured CD8+ T cells from PBMCs, collected from culture after CMV antigen stimulation. The V gene is TRBV6-2 or TRBV6-3, the J gene TRBJ2-1; the D gene could be TRBD1 or TRBD2 (5 bases each). For the CDR3, the DNA is TGTGCCAGCAGTCGGGGCACCCCAAGGGACAATGAGCAGTTCTTC. This gives the protein CASSRGTPRDNEQFF.